This T cell receptor beta chain was sequenced for a study of response to subunit inactivated influenza vaccine. In its sample, this clonotype was seen many times. Its antigen is currently unknown. Study results and caveats: Each seasonal influenza vaccination, the authors suggested, recruits few new T cells.

TCRdb re-called the RT-PCR reads with MiXCR, one entry per CDR3 protein. The sample consists of about 520,000 distinct CDR3 sequences, around 7.9% of them appearing once. CDR3 size: 15 residues. Per germline, CDR1 KGHDR and CDR2 SFDVKD. The V and J ends lost 2 bases and 6 bases respectively, with 15 bases between them. This chain joins TRBV24-1 and TRBJ1-2, with D possibly being TRBD1 (6 bases). This clonotype was obtained from a man aged 50 to 75 who received an inactivated influenza vaccine. The input for sequencing was PBMCs from blood, taken roughly 24 months after vaccination. The CDR3 DNA sequence: TGTGCCACCAGTGATTCGGACAGCCTTGGAAATGGCTACACCTTC. Encoded protein: CATSDSDSLGNGYTF.